The present T cell receptor beta chain was sequenced within a study of neoadjuvant anti-PD-1 for oral cavity cancer (dated by TCRdb to the early 2020s). For the wider study: Three to four biweekly doses of nivolumab at 3 mg/kg were mostly administered to patients before curative-intent surgical resection. Responders were defined as patients with complete response, partial response or stable disease by RECIST 1.1; non-responders were defined as patients with progression. An approximately 34% response rate was observed in the parent correlative cohort, in which more than nine patients were included. Patients who did not progress were given a fourth nivolumab dose at about day 43 and had definitive surgical resection on days 50-56.

Unmatched junction bases come to 5, with V trimmed by 1 base and J by 11 bases. The CDR3, from cysteine to phenylalanine, totals 13 residues. The kept DNA is CDR3 alone, 39 bases in frame from the first base. Per the germline V gene, MDHEN is the CDR1 and SYDVKM is the CDR2. The sample's time point label, decoded: after neoadjuvant nivolumab, at surgical resection. The patients had newly diagnosed stage II-IVA oral cavity squamous cell carcinoma and had not received any prior systemic or radiation treatment. The cohort consisted of patients with HPV-negative, locally advanced oral cavity squamous cell carcinoma. Peripheral blood mononuclear cells were analyzed directly, without maintenance or expansion in culture. The samples were obtained from a longitudinal correlative study of a single-arm phase II trial testing neoadjuvant nivolumab in oral cavity squamous cell carcinoma. Genomic DNA-based TCRbeta sequencing was performed on subject-matched pre- and post-treatment PBMCs and tumors from three responders and three non-responders. Peripheral blood mononuclear cells were collected once before nivolumab treatment and again after treatment, at the time of surgery. The Maxwell RSC DNA from Cells kit was used to extract genomic DNA from PBMCs.

The paper as a whole reports these results and caveats: After neoadjuvant nivolumab, significantly higher T cell clonality (Gini index) was found within PBMCs in non-responders than in responders. A higher pretreatment blood Treg/Th17 ratio correlated with both higher pretreatment blood TCRbeta clonality and lower post-treatment tumor TCRbeta clonality. TCR analyses included only a few patients per response group, and the authors called for larger cohorts for validation.

A note on this clone: The clone's antigen remains unknown. No base-level quality is on record; no much larger clone is a single base apart.

For deep sequencing of PBMC libraries, mostly about 450 ng of input genomic DNA was used, and six replicates were run per sample. Following the manufacturer's instructions, the team built TCRbeta libraries using the immunoSEQ hsTCRbeta kit. The finished libraries were brought together in one pool at approximately 3 nM, which was then read using an Illumina NovaSeq 6000 S4 flow cell. Under the source paper's analysis protocol: The immunoSEQ Analyzer handled quality control and preprocessing of the raw data. The analysis was limited to productive rearrangements, and each clonotype was defined by a unique CDR3 amino acid sequence. Repertoire clonality was estimated as the Gini-Simpson index, computed with the R package tcR. Student's t test was used to compare Gini indices, while Pearson correlation assessed associations with tumor size change. In its TCRdb copy, this immuneACCESS table keeps in-frame sequences only and misses some clones. Where compared with another copy, unresolved V genes explain less than half of these, and the others have no known cause. D and trimming were read from the DNA, whereas the V and J calls and clone size are those reported in that table. Within this sample are over 11,000 clones, with around 70% of them counted one time only. The ten largest clones represent 2.8% of the sample.

This clonotype was obtained from a person aged 35-80 years with oral cavity squamous cell carcinoma. Here the sequenced sample was PBMCs, taken after nivolumab (anti-PD-1) treatment. Recombination connected TRBV28 to TRBJ2-7, with 10 bases in between that match TRBD1. The CDR3 protein is CASSLLTGGREYF. The bases are TGTGCCAGCAGTTTATTGACAGGGGGCCGAGAGTACTTC.